Presented here are 5 T cell receptor beta chains from one specimen sequenced in a study of pediatric ulcerative colitis. Sequencing used immunoSEQ multiplex PCR; TCRdb keeps in-frame clones, though not all of them. The sample includes fewer than 40,000 clones, roughly four fifths of them seen just once. The specimen sequenced was blood. These TCRs come from a boy younger than 18 with severe ulcerative colitis.

This clone has a handful of counts. J is TRBJ1-2 and V is TRBV5-6; no firm D call. V lost 4 bases, J lost 3 bases, and 16 bases lay in between. Germline CDR1 SGHDT, CDR2 YYEEEE. There are 15 residues in the CDR3. The CDR3 nucleotides are TGTGCCAGCAGCGATCGGGCCGTGCATTACTATGGCTACACCTTC. It encodes CASSDRAVHYYGYTF. The whole variable domain, filled in from reference TRBV5-6 and TRBJ1-2, reads DAGVTQSPTHLIKTRGQQVTLRCSPKSGHDTVSWYQQALGQGPQFIFQYYEEEERQRGNFPDRFSGHQFPNYSSELNVNALLLGDSALYLCASSDRAVHYYGYTFGSGTRLTVV.

The chain carries TRBV30 and TRBJ1-2; D gene ambiguous. There are 13 residues in the CDR3. V was cut by 2 bases and J by 4 bases, with 11 bases left in between. CDR1 and CDR2 from the germline V gene are GTSNPN and SVGIG (reference sequence). CDR3 protein: CAWSPTGRYGYTF. CDR3 DNA sequence: TGTGCCTGGAGTCCGACCGGTCGCTATGGCTACACCTTC.

V usage is TRBV11-2 and J usage is TRBJ2-1; no definite D call. Germline assignment: CDR1 SGHAT and CDR2 FQNNGV. The CDR3 spans 18 residues. Trimming removed 4 bases from V and 7 bases from J, with 26 bases in between. This chain's CDR3 is CASSYEPSSGPLWNEQFF. CDR3 nucleotide sequence: TGTGCCAGCAGCTACGAGCCATCTTCGGGCCCCTTGTGGAATGAGCAGTTCTTC. Filled out from reference TRBV11-2 and TRBJ2-1, the complete variable domain reads EAGVAQSPRYKIIEKRQSVAFWCNPISGHATLYWYQQILGQGPKLLIQFQNNGVVDDSQLPKDRFSAERLKGVDSTLKIQPAKLEDSAVYLCASSYEPSSGPLWNEQFFGPGTRLTVL.

The chain has TRBV19 and TRBJ1-1; unclear D gene. The CDR3 contains 14 residues. The V end lost 4 bases, the J end lost 2 bases, and 11 bases lay between the germline ends. Germline V gene sequence: CDR1 LNHDA, CDR2 SQIVND (reference sequence). The CDR3 here is CASSRSDLNTEAFF. DNA for the CDR3: TGTGCCAGTAGTAGGTCAGACCTCAACACTGAAGCTTTCTTT. Full variable domain (missing parts from reference TRBV19 and TRBJ1-1): DGGITQSPKYLFRKEGQNVTLSCEQNLNHDAMYWYRQDPGQGLRLIYYSQIVNDFQKGDIAEGYSVSREKKESFPLTVTSAQKNPTAFYLCASSRSDLNTEAFFGQGTRLTVV.

This clone was recorded a few times. The rearrangement uses TRBV7-9 and TRBJ1-1; D remains ambiguous. V was cut by 5 bases and J by 6 bases, with 7 bases left in between. Germline CDR1 is SEHNR and CDR2 is FQNEAQ (reference sequence). The CDR3 covers 11 residues. The CDR3 DNA sequence: TGTGCCAGCAGCGTACGGGCTGAAGCTTTCTTT. Protein product: CASSVRAEAFF.